This T cell receptor beta chain was recovered during a study of shared clonotypes between healthy human individuals. This clone was found a few times. Its antigen is unknown. General study results and limits: Some naive CD4 clonotypes, around 4.9%, turned up in common across a few donors. Shared clonotypes across all four donors exceeded non-shared ones in generation probability.

Trimming took 2 bases from V and 0 from J, leaving 16 bases between them. CDR3 length: 17 residues. Germline CDR1 reads SNHLY; CDR2 reads FYNNEI. CD45RO-negative, CCR7-positively selected cells formed the naive CD8 fraction, excluding terminally differentiated effector memory CD45RA+ cells. Donors were Caucasian adults residing in Nashville, Tennessee, USA. Some clones are missing from TCRdb's copy, which holds only in-frame ones; the method was immunoSEQ multiplex PCR. The sample shows millions of clones, approximately 94% of them seen only once. The clonotype comes from a man aged 18 to 30 in good health. Some clones in this sample may be carry-over from other donors' samples. The specimen sequenced was naive CD8+ T cells from PBMCs. The rearrangement links TRBV2 to TRBJ1-1; D is ambiguous. The CDR3 DNA reads TGTGCCAGCAGTGAACCCCGGGAACTGGGGATGAACACTGAAGCTTTCTTT. Translation gives CASSEPRELGMNTEAFF. Filled out from reference TRBV2 and TRBJ1-1, the complete variable domain reads EPEVTQTPSHQVTQMGQEVILRCVPISNHLYFYWYRQILGQKVEFLVSFYNNEISEKSEIFDDQFSVERPDGSNFTLKIRSTKLEDSAMYFCASSEPRELGMNTEAFFGQGTRLTVV.